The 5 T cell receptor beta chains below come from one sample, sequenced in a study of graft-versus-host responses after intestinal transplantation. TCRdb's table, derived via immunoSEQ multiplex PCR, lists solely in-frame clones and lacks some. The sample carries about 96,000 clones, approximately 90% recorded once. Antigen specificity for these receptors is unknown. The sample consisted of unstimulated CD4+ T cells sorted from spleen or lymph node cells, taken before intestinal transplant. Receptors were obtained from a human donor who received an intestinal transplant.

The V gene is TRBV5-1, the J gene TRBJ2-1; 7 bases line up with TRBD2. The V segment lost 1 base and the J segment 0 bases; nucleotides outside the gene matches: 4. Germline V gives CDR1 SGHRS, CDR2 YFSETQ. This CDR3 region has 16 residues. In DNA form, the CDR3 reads TGCGCCAGCAGCTTGTTAGGCGGGAGCTCCTACAATGAGCAGTTCTTC. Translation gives CASSLLGGSSYNEQFF.

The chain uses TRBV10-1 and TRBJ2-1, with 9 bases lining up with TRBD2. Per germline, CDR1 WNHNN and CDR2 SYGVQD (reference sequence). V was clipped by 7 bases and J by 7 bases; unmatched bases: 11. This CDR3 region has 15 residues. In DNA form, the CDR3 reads TGCGCCAGCATGATGGGGCGGGAGGGCCGAAATGAGCAGTTCTTC. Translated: CASMMGREGRNEQFF.

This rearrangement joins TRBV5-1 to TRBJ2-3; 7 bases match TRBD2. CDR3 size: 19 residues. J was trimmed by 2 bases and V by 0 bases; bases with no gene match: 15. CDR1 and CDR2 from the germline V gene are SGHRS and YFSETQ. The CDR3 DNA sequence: TGCGCCAGCAGCTTGGCGGGGGACCCGGGACTAAGCTACACAGATACGCAGTATTTT. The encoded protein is CASSLAGDPGLSYTDTQYF.

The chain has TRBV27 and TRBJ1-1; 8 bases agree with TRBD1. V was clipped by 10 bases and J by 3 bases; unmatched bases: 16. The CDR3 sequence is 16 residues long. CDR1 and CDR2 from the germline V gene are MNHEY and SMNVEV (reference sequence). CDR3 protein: CANPGQVRLKDTEAFF. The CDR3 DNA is TGTGCCAACCCGGGACAGGTTCGGTTGAAGGACACTGAAGCTTTCTTT.

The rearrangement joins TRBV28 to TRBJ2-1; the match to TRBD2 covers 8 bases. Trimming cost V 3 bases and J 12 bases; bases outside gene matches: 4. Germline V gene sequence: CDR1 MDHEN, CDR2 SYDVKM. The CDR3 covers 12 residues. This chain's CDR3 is CASSFPGGVQFF. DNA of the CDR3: TGTGCCAGCAGTTTCCCGGGGGGGGTGCAGTTCTTC.